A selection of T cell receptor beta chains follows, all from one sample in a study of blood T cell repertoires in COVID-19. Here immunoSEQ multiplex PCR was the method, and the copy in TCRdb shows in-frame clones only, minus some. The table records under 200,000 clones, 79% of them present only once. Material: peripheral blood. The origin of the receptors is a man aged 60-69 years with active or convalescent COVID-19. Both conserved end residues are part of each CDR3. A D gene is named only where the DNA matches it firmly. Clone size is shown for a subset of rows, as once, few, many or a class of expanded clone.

CDR3 protein: CSAEGQETQYF
CDR3 DNA: TGCAGTGCGGAGGGTCAAGAGACCCAGTACTTC
D gene: .
V gene: TRBV20-1
J gene: TRBJ2-5
clone size: .

CDR3 protein: CASRPQGASEQYF
CDR3 DNA: TGTGCCAGCAGACCTCAGGGGGCGAGTGAGCAGTACTTC
D gene: TRBD1
V gene: TRBV3-1/TRBV3-2
J gene: TRBJ2-7
clone size: few

CDR3 protein: CASSRVGLSYEQYF
CDR3 DNA: TGTGCCAGCAGCCGGGTGGGACTTTCCTACGAGCAGTACTTC
D gene: .
V gene: TRBV5-6
J gene: TRBJ2-7
clone size: .

CDR3 protein: CASSKGQVPNSEAFF
CDR3 DNA: TGTGCCAGTAGTAAGGGACAGGTGCCGAACTCTGAAGCTTTCTTT
D gene: TRBD1
V gene: TRBV19
J gene: TRBJ1-1
clone size: .

CDR3 protein: CASSQGQENTGELFF
CDR3 DNA: TGCGCCAGCAGTCAAGGACAGGAGAACACCGGGGAGCTGTTTTTT
D gene: TRBD1
V gene: TRBV23-1
J gene: TRBJ2-2
clone size: .

CDR3 protein: CASSWTSGRGETQYF
CDR3 DNA: TGTGCCAGCAGCTGGACTAGCGGGAGAGGGGAGACCCAGTACTTC
D gene: TRBD2
V gene: TRBV5-4
J gene: TRBJ2-5
clone size: .

CDR3 protein: CASSARLAGDYNEQFF
CDR3 DNA: TGTGCCAGCAGCGCCCGACTAGCGGGAGATTACAATGAGCAGTTCTTC
D gene: TRBD2
V gene: TRBV13
J gene: TRBJ2-1
clone size: .

CDR3 protein: CASSRGGGSEAFF
CDR3 DNA: TGTGCCAGCAGCCGAGGGGGTGGCTCTGAAGCTTTCTTT
D gene: .
V gene: TRBV7-3
J gene: TRBJ1-1
clone size: .

CDR3 protein: CASSLSGAGANVLTF
CDR3 DNA: TGCGCCAGCAGCTTGTCAGGGGCGGGGGCCAACGTCCTGACTTTC
D gene: .
V gene: TRBV5-1
J gene: TRBJ2-6
clone size: once

CDR3 protein: CASRRSGSSDTQYF
CDR3 DNA: TGTGCCAGCAGGCGGAGCGGGAGTTCAGATACGCAGTATTTT
D gene: TRBD2
V gene: TRBV7-2
J gene: TRBJ2-3
clone size: .

CDR3 protein: CASSILGAANTGELFF
CDR3 DNA: TGTGCCAGTAGTATTTTGGGGGCCGCGAACACCGGGGAGCTGTTTTTT
D gene: .
V gene: TRBV19
J gene: TRBJ2-2
clone size: few

CDR3 protein: CATSRDVTGLRAF
CDR3 DNA: TGTGCCACCAGCAGAGATGTTACGGGACTCCGGGCTTTC
D gene: .
V gene: TRBV15
J gene: TRBJ2-7
clone size: .

CDR3 protein: CASRGVEGGARSGAGELFF
CDR3 DNA: TGTGCCAGCAGGGGCGTAGAGGGCGGGGCCCGCTCCGGGGCCGGGGAGCTGTTTTTT
D gene: .
V gene: TRBV13
J gene: TRBJ2-2
clone size: .

CDR3 protein: CATQDRTFDEQYF
CDR3 DNA: TGTGCCACTCAAGACAGGACTTTCGACGAGCAGTACTTC
D gene: .
V gene: TRBV24-1
J gene: TRBJ2-7
clone size: few

CDR3 protein: CSVAHYKETQYF
CDR3 DNA: TGCAGCGTTGCCCACTACAAAGAGACCCAGTACTTC
D gene: .
V gene: TRBV29-1
J gene: TRBJ2-5
clone size: .

CDR3 protein: CASASIAGDYNEQFF
CDR3 DNA: TGTGCCAGCGCCTCGATAGCGGGAGACTACAATGAGCAGTTCTTC
D gene: TRBD2
V gene: TRBV27
J gene: TRBJ2-1
clone size: .

CDR3 protein: CATSRGVGGDEKLFF
CDR3 DNA: TGTGCCACCAGCAGAGGAGTAGGGGGAGATGAAAAACTGTTTTTT
D gene: .
V gene: TRBV15
J gene: TRBJ1-4
clone size: .

CDR3 protein: CASSFGQSGANVLTF
CDR3 DNA: TGTGCCAGTAGTTTCGGACAGTCCGGGGCCAACGTCCTGACTTTC
D gene: .
V gene: TRBV19
J gene: TRBJ2-6
clone size: once

CDR3 protein: CATSGNRDRGFFSHGYTF
CDR3 DNA: TGTGCCACCAGTGGCAACCGGGACAGGGGATTTTTCTCGCATGGCTACACCTTC
D gene: TRBD1
V gene: TRBV24-1
J gene: TRBJ1-2
clone size: .

CDR3 protein: CASSPSGTSGSNGFGETQYF
CDR3 DNA: TGTGCCAGCAGCCCTTCGGGGACTAGCGGGAGTAACGGGTTCGGGGAGACCCAGTACTTC
D gene: TRBD2
V gene: TRBV9
J gene: TRBJ2-5
clone size: .

CDR3 protein: CASSSEAAGHDTQYF
CDR3 DNA: TGTGCCAGCAGTAGTGAGGCGGCAGGACATGATACGCAGTATTTT
D gene: .
V gene: TRBV2
J gene: TRBJ2-3
clone size: .

CDR3 protein: CASSLVGGSGANVLTF
CDR3 DNA: TGTGCCAGCAGCTTGGTCGGGGGCTCTGGGGCCAACGTCCTGACTTTC
D gene: .
V gene: TRBV5-5
J gene: TRBJ2-6
clone size: .

CDR3 protein: CASSDRGDRVKLFF
CDR3 DNA: TGTGCCAGCAGTGACAGGGGAGACCGGGTAAAACTGTTTTTT
D gene: .
V gene: TRBV2
J gene: TRBJ1-4
clone size: .

CDR3 protein: CASSLATNPSTDTQYF
CDR3 DNA: TGCGCCAGCAGCTTGGCTACTAATCCTAGCACAGATACGCAGTATTTT
D gene: .
V gene: TRBV5-1
J gene: TRBJ2-3
clone size: .

CDR3 protein: CASRGQGVNYGYTF
CDR3 DNA: TGTGCCAGCAGGGGACAGGGGGTTAACTATGGCTACACCTTC
D gene: TRBD1
V gene: TRBV27
J gene: TRBJ1-2
clone size: .

CDR3 protein: CASRLTDLYEQYF
CDR3 DNA: TGTGCAAGTCGCTTAACTGATCTGTACGAGCAGTACTTC
D gene: .
V gene: TRBV12-2
J gene: TRBJ2-7
clone size: .

CDR3 protein: CASSYGTQGNTEAFF
CDR3 DNA: TGTGCCAGCAGTTACGGCACACAGGGTAACACTGAAGCTTTCTTT
D gene: .
V gene: TRBV6-5
J gene: TRBJ1-1
clone size: .

CDR3 protein: CASATSGNTGELFF
CDR3 DNA: TGTGCCAGCGCAACTAGCGGCAACACCGGGGAGCTGTTTTTT
D gene: TRBD2
V gene: TRBV6-6
J gene: TRBJ2-2
clone size: .

CDR3 protein: CASSPWWKGNNQPQHF
CDR3 DNA: TGTGCCAGCAGCCCCTGGTGGAAGGGGAACAATCAGCCCCAGCATTTT
D gene: .
V gene: TRBV5-6
J gene: TRBJ1-5
clone size: .

CDR3 protein: CASRSTGGTDTQYF
CDR3 DNA: TGTGCCAGCAGGTCGACAGGGGGCACAGATACGCAGTATTTT
D gene: TRBD1
V gene: TRBV7-2
J gene: TRBJ2-3
clone size: .

CDR3 protein: CASSFGSGRFGEQFF
CDR3 DNA: TGCGCCAGCAGCTTCGGTAGCGGGAGGTTCGGTGAGCAGTTCTTC
D gene: TRBD2
V gene: TRBV5-1
J gene: TRBJ2-1
clone size: .

CDR3 protein: CASGLRSGGPDGYTF
CDR3 DNA: TGTGCTAGTGGTTTGAGGTCGGGGGGGCCGGATGGCTACACCTTC
D gene: .
V gene: TRBV12-5
J gene: TRBJ1-2
clone size: many

CDR3 protein: CASTPSAYNEQFF
CDR3 DNA: TGTGCCAGCACCCCGTCAGCCTACAATGAGCAGTTCTTC
D gene: .
V gene: TRBV11-2
J gene: TRBJ2-1
clone size: .

CDR3 protein: CASSGEWGADTQYF
CDR3 DNA: TGTGCCAGCAGCGGGGAATGGGGCGCAGATACGCAGTATTTT
D gene: .
V gene: TRBV5-5
J gene: TRBJ2-3
clone size: many

CDR3 protein: CATSDPRQAQPQHF
CDR3 DNA: TGTGCCACCAGTGATCCAAGACAAGCTCAGCCCCAGCATTTT
D gene: .
V gene: TRBV24-1
J gene: TRBJ1-5
clone size: .